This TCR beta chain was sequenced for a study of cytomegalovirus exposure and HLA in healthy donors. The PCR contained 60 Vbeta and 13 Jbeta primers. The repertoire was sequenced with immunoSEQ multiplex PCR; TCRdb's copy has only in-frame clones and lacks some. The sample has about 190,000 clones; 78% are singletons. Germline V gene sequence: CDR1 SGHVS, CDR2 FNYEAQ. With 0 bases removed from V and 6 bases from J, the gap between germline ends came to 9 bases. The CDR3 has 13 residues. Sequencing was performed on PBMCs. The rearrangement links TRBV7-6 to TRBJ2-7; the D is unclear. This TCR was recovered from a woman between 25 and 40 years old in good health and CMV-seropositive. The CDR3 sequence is CASSLASLSEQYF. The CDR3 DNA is TGTGCCAGCAGCTTAGCTAGTTTGAGCGAGCAGTACTTC.